The rows below give T cell receptor beta chains drawn from one sample of a study of breast tumors, draining lymph nodes, adjacent tissues. TCRdb analysed the multiplex PCR reads with MiXCR anew, one entry per CDR3 protein. This sample has about 21,000 distinct CDR3 sequences, with around 50% found just once. Sequencing was carried out using breast tumor tissue. The receptors were gathered from a female donor with breast cancer. Some clones in this sample may be carry-over from other donors' samples. Each CDR3 is given with its conserved first and last residue. A D gene is named only where the DNA matches it firmly. Clone size is given for some rows only: seen once, a few or many times, or a class if the clone is expanded.

D gene,clone size,V gene,J gene,CDR3 protein,CDR3 DNA
NA,NA,TRBV6-1,TRBJ2-3,CASSRLAGEGGDTQYF,TGTGCCAGCAGTAGGCTTGCGGGAGAGGGGGGGGATACGCAGTATTTT
TRBD2,NA,TRBV20-1,TRBJ2-5,CSASSGLAGDQGETQYF,TGCAGTGCTAGTTCGGGACTAGCGGGAGACCAGGGAGAGACCCAGTACTTC
NA,few,TRBV29-1,TRBJ1-2,CSVEGRGRSTYGYTF,TGCAGCGTTGAAGGTCGTGGCAGGTCAACCTATGGCTACACCTTC
NA,many,TRBV5-4,TRBJ2-3,CASESSRFPDTQYF,TGTGCCAGCGAGTCATCTAGATTCCCTGATACGCAGTATTTT
TRBD1,once,TRBV5-8,TRBJ2-7,CASSFGQGFHEQYF,TGTGCCAGCAGCTTCGGACAGGGGTTCCACGAGCAGTACTTC
NA,NA,TRBV10-3,TRBJ1-2,CAISESIGGYTF,TGTGCCATCAGTGAGTCGATCGGGGGCTACACCTTC
TRBD2,NA,TRBV20-1,TRBJ2-5,CSAEGLAGGGSETQYF,TGCAGTGCGGAAGGACTAGCGGGAGGGGGGTCGGAGACCCAGTACTTC
NA,NA,TRBV5-6,TRBJ2-7,CASSYYICSARSESSYEQYF,NA
TRBD2,many,TRBV6-4,TRBJ2-1,CASSDRSSGYNEQFF,TGTGCCAGCAGTGACCGGTCTAGCGGATACAATGAGCAGTTCTTC
TRBD2,once,TRBV20-1,TRBJ2-3,CSAPLAGGLSTDTQYF,TGCAGTGCTCCACTGGCGGGAGGCCTTAGCACAGATACGCAGTATTTT
TRBD2,many,TRBV6-2/TRBV6-3,TRBJ2-1,CASRRWTSGENNEQFF,TGTGCCAGCAGACGCTGGACTAGCGGGGAGAACAATGAGCAGTTCTTC
NA,many,TRBV6-5,TRBJ2-5,CASRRTAGAQETQYF,TGTGCCAGCAGACGGACAGCCGGGGCCCAAGAGACCCAGTACTTC
TRBD2,once,TRBV20-1,TRBJ2-1,CSARTSANNEQFF,TGCAGTGCTAGGACTAGCGCGAACAATGAGCAGTTCTTC
NA,many,TRBV6-2/TRBV6-3,TRBJ2-1,CASSYPGYEQFF,TGTGCCAGCAGTTACCCAGGGTATGAGCAGTTCTTC
TRBD1,NA,TRBV6-1,TRBJ1-2,CASIRTVGGQGHYGYTF,TGTGCCAGCATCCGAACAGTGGGGGGACAGGGCCACTATGGCTACACCTTC